Below, 5 T cell receptor beta chains from the same sample are listed, as sequenced in a study of T cells expressing NK-cell markers. After re-calling the 5' RACE reads, TCRdb lists one entry per CDR3 protein, DNA absent. Its table records about 260,000 distinct CDR3 sequences. The sample consisted of blood T cells: a sorted CD56 or NKG2C T cell subset, CD4+ or CD8+ T cells, or bulk PBMC T cells (not recorded which). The receptors here all came from a man between 18 and 29 years old in good health.

The V call is TRBV12-3 or TRBV12-4, the J call TRBJ2-3. CDR3 length: 12 amino acids. CDR3 sequence reads: CASSFSTDTQYF.

V usage is TRBV29-1 and J usage is TRBJ2-1; TCRdb's D gene call, TRBD1, goes unchecked for lack of DNA. This CDR3 comprises 17 residues. Germline V gene sequence: CDR1 SQVTM, CDR2 ANQGSEA. The CDR3 reads CSVDQPWTGRLSNEQFF.

The chain carries TRBV7-8 and TRBJ1-1. Germline loops: CDR1 SGHVS, CDR2 FQNEAQ. This CDR3 contains 16 residues. CDR3 sequence reads: CASSLLAPATSTEAFF.

This chain connects TRBV11-2 to TRBJ1-2. Germline V CDR1 and CDR2: SGHAT, FQNNGV. The CDR3 consists of 15 residues. The CDR3 loop is CASSLGVEANYGYTF.

This chain joins TRBV20-1 and TRBJ2-1; TCRdb's D call of TRBD2 is untestable without DNA. The CDR3 extends over 14 amino acids. Germline values: CDR1 DFQATT, CDR2 SNEGSKA (reference sequence). The CDR3: CSATQAGGRYEQFF.